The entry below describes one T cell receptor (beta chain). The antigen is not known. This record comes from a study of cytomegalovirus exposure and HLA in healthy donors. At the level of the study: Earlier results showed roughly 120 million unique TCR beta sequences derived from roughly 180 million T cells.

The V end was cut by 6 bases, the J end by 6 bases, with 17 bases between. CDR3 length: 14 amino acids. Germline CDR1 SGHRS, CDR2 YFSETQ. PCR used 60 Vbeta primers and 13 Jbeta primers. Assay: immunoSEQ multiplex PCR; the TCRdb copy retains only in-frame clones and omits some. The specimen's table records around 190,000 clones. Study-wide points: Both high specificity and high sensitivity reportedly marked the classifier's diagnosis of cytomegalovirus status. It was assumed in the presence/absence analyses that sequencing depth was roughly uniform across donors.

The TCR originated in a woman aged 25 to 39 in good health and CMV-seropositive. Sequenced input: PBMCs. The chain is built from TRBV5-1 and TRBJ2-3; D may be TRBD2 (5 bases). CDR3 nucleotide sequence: TGCGCCAGCACCGCCTTCGGGGAATCCGATACGCAGTATTTT. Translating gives CASTAFGESDTQYF.